Following are 18 T cell receptor beta chains from one sample sequenced in a study of early T cells in non-severe SARS-CoV-2 infection. A single record per CDR3 protein comes from TCRdb applying MiXCR to the 5' RACE reads. Of 60,000 to 75,000 distinct CDR3 sequences in the sample, around 11% were seen once. Specimen: whole blood. The receptors come from an adult who was a healthcare worker with PCR-confirmed SARS-CoV-2 infection or an uninfected control (not recorded which).

This rearrangement joins TRBV2 to TRBJ2-5; TRBD2 agrees at 12 bases. Trimming cost V 8 bases and J 1 base; bases outside gene matches: 11. Germline loops: CDR1 SNHLY, CDR2 FYNNEI. This CDR3 has 17 amino acids. DNA of the CDR3: TGTGCCAGCCGATCCAGGACTAGCGGGGCTTCCCAAGAGACCCAGTACTTC. Amino acids: CASRSRTSGASQETQYF. Full variable domain (rest looked up from reference TRBV2 and TRBJ2-5): EPEVTQTPSHQVTQMGQEVILRCVPISNHLYFYWYRQILGQKVEFLVSFYNNEISEKSEIFDDQFSVERPDGSNFTLKIRSTKLEDSAMYFCASRSRTSGASQETQYFGPGTRLLVL.

This clonotype was picked up many times. The V gene is TRBV6-6, the J gene TRBJ1-6; no clear D gene. The CDR3 length is 13 residues. The germline V and J ends were trimmed by 2 bases and 7 bases, with 6 bases remaining between them. Germline loops: CDR1 MNHNY, CDR2 SVGAGI (reference sequence). Here the CDR3 DNA reads TGTGCCAGCAGTTACGGGTTAAATTCACCCCTCCACTTT. Protein sequence: CASSYGLNSPLHF.

Ten or more counts support this clonotype. The chain joins TRBV29-1 to TRBJ1-3; D uncertain. This CDR3 is built from 13 residues. Germline V gives CDR1 SQVTM, CDR2 ANQGSEA. V shed 4 bases and J shed 4 bases, with 11 bases lying between them. The CDR3 sequence: CSVAGVAGNTIYF. CDR3 DNA sequence: TGCAGCGTTGCTGGGGTAGCCGGAAACACCATATATTTT.

In this sample, this clonotype turned up a few times. This chain's CDR3 is CSAHRGSSTDTQYF. The DNA of the CDR3 is TGCAGTGCTCACAGGGGGAGTAGCACAGATACGCAGTATTTT. The chain uses TRBV20-1 and TRBJ2-3; 8 nucleotides match TRBD1. CDR3 size: 14 residues. Germline-derived CDR1 and CDR2 are DFQATT and SNEGSKA (reference sequence). V lost 5 bases to trimming and J lost 0 bases; unmatched junction nucleotides: 4.

Many counts were recorded for this clonotype. This rearrangement joins TRBV20-1 to TRBJ2-1; 10 nucleotides agree with TRBD2. Germline assignment: CDR1 DFQATT and CDR2 SNEGSKA (reference sequence). V dropped 1 base and J dropped 0; count of bases not matched to a gene: 3. The CDR3 loop spans 16 amino acids. The CDR3 here is CSARVRTSGSYNEQFF. As DNA, the CDR3 is TGCAGTGCTAGAGTCCGGACTAGCGGCTCCTACAATGAGCAGTTCTTC.

V usage is TRBV7-9 and J usage is TRBJ1-2; the D gene is possibly TRBD1 (6 bases). V shed 5 bases and J shed 8 bases, with 21 bases lying between them. Germline V gene data show CDR1 as SEHNR and CDR2 as FQNEAQ (reference sequence). The CDR3 length is 15 residues. CDR3 DNA: TGTGCCAGCAGCCCGCTAGGGGGAGGGCTGGAAGGCTACACCTTC. Encoded protein: CASSPLGGGLEGYTF.

This clonotype was seen ten or more times. V and J are TRBV2 and TRBJ2-4, with 10 bases lining up with TRBD2. The CDR3 is 15 residues long. J was trimmed by 6 bases and V by 3 bases; bases with no gene match: 5. Germline V CDR1 and CDR2: SNHLY, FYNNEI. The CDR3 DNA reads as TGTGCCAGCAGTGATCTAGCGGGGGATGGAAACATTCAGTACTTC. It codes for CASSDLAGDGNIQYF.

At least ten counts were recorded for this clonotype. The chain's CDR3 is CASSPTPGTGIKTQYF. The CDR3 DNA reads TGTGCCAGCAGCCCCACCCCCGGGACAGGGATAAAGACCCAGTACTTC. The chain combines TRBV7-2 with TRBJ2-5, with 9 bases lining up with TRBD1. This CDR3 is built from 16 residues. Per the germline V gene, CDR1 is SGHTA and CDR2 is FQGNSA. Losses at the gene ends were 5 bases for V and 6 bases for J; bases not matched to a gene: 13.

Many counts were recorded for this clonotype. The chain employs TRBV24-1 and TRBJ2-1; no clear D gene. Germline V lookup: CDR1 KGHDR, CDR2 SFDVKD. With 0 bases removed from V and 5 bases from J, the gap between germline ends came to 7 bases. The CDR3 is 14 amino acids. The CDR3, as DNA: TGTGCCACCAGTGATTTGGCGGCTAACAATGAGCAGTTCTTC. This gives the protein CATSDLAANNEQFF.

There are many counts of this clonotype. The V and J genes are TRBV11-2 and TRBJ1-2; D is undetermined. The germline V gene has CDR1 SGHAT and CDR2 FQNNGV. This CDR3 contains 13 residues. V was shortened by 4 bases and J by 8 bases, with 14 bases between the two germline ends. The CDR3, as DNA: TGTGCCAGCAGCTATGTGGACCGAGCGGGCTACACCTTC. This gives the protein CASSYVDRAGYTF.

This clonotype showed up just a few times. The V call is TRBV7-2, the J call TRBJ2-1; 8 bases fit TRBD1. The ends lost 0 bases at V and 7 bases at J; junction bases unmatched: 5. The V gene's germline CDR1 is SGHTA and CDR2 FQGNSA. The CDR3 consists of 15 residues. The CDR3 sequence is CASSLAEDRVNEQFF. CDR3 DNA: TGTGCCAGCAGCTTAGCGGAGGACAGGGTTAATGAGCAGTTCTTC.

This clonotype was counted between two and nine times. This chain links TRBV7-3 with TRBJ2-3, with 8 bases that match TRBD2. CDR1 and CDR2 from the germline V gene are SGHTA and FQGTGA. The CDR3 has 16 residues. V shed 1 base and J 1 base; nucleotides not matched to a gene: 4. The CDR3 spells CASSLIPREGTDTQYF. As DNA, the CDR3 is TGTGCCAGCAGCTTAATTCCGCGGGAGGGCACAGATACGCAGTATTTT.

The CDR3 sequence is CSAGESGDTQYF. CDR3 DNA sequence: TGCAGCGCCGGAGAGTCCGGGGATACGCAGTATTTT. The chain joins TRBV29-1 to TRBJ2-3; D ambiguous. Per the germline V gene, CDR1 is SQVTM and CDR2 is ANQGSEA. Between the trimmed V and J ends, which lost 7 bases and 6 bases, there was a span of 14 bases. The CDR3 is 12 amino acids.

This clonotype was detected many times. The rearrangement links TRBV4-1 to TRBJ2-1, with 11 nucleotides matching TRBD2. Germline lookup yields CDR1 MGHRA and CDR2 YSYEKL. The CDR3 covers 21 residues. V trimming: 2 bases; J trimming: 4 bases; junction bases outside the gene matches: 19. The CDR3: CASSQQLTSGRLRGAYNEQFF. CDR3 sequence (DNA): TGCGCCAGCAGCCAACAGCTAACTAGCGGGAGATTGAGAGGTGCGTACAATGAGCAGTTCTTC.

The sample holds a few counts of this clonotype. V is TRBV19 and J is TRBJ2-2, with a tentative D call TRBD2 (5 bases). CDR1 is LNHDA and CDR2 is SQIVND in the germline V gene (reference sequence). This CDR3 is built from 15 residues. Trimming stripped 3 bases from V and 7 bases from J, with 15 bases between. The CDR3 is CASSMVGSGYGELFF. As DNA, the CDR3 is TGTGCCAGTAGTATGGTAGGAAGCGGATACGGGGAGCTGTTTTTT.

The chain has TRBV29-1 and TRBJ2-3, with unresolved D. This CDR3 contains 12 residues. Germline lookup yields CDR1 SQVTM and CDR2 ANQGSEA. Trimming shortened V by 3 bases and J by 5 bases, and 9 bases separated the two germline ends. CDR3 DNA sequence: TGCAGCGTTGATGTTGGAGTAGATACGCAGTATTTT. Translated: CSVDVGVDTQYF.

This sequence joins TRBV12-3 or TRBV12-4 and TRBJ2-7; no firm D call. The CDR3 covers 13 residues. V lost 3 bases, J lost 5 bases, and 11 bases lay in between. The CDR3 loop reads CASSFYSGHEQYF. The CDR3 nucleotides read TGTGCCAGCAGTTTTTATTCGGGCCACGAGCAGTACTTC.

In its sample, this clonotype was seen a few times. The genes are TRBV9 and TRBJ1-3, with D possibly TRBD1 on 5 matching bases. The germline CDR1 and CDR2 sequences are SGDLS and YYNGEE. Trimming took off 6 bases at V and 4 bases at J, with 14 bases between the two ends. The CDR3 loop spans 14 amino acids. The CDR3 region is CASTRGLEGNTIYF. The DNA for the CDR3 is TGTGCCAGCACACGGGGCTTGGAAGGAAACACCATATATTTT.